Below, 22 T cell receptor beta chains from the same sample are listed, as sequenced in a study of blood T cells in healthy people across ages. Primed by a sample-barcoded 5' primer and a J-beta primer mix, a second PCR proceeded for roughly 7 to 12 cycles. A single record per CDR3 protein comes from TCRdb applying MiXCR to the 5' RACE reads. The profile covers some 1.1 million distinct CDR3 sequences, with less than 45% appearing a single time and 13% taken by the ten largest. The material sequenced was blood. These receptor sequences come from a man in his late teens or twenties in good health.

The J gene is TRBJ2-1, the V gene TRBV12-3 or TRBV12-4; the D gene is possibly TRBD2 (6 bases). This CDR3 is built from 11 residues. V lost 8 bases and J 4 bases, leaving 6 bases between the germline ends. The CDR3 nucleotides read TGTGCCAGCGGGGGGTACAATGAGCAGTTCTTC. Encoded protein: CASGGYNEQFF.

In nucleotides, the CDR3 is TGTGCCAGCAGGGCGGACATGAACATTCAGTACTTC. Residues: CASRADMNIQYF. The chain employs TRBV7-2 and TRBJ2-4, with D tentatively TRBD1 (5 bases). V dropped 6 bases and J dropped 7 bases, with 10 bases sitting between them. This CDR3 has 12 amino acids. Germline V lookup: CDR1 SGHTA, CDR2 FQGNSA. The full variable domain, in which reference TRBV7-2 and TRBJ2-4 provide the parts outside the CDR3, is GAGVSQSPSNKVTEKGKDVELRCDPISGHTALYWYRQSLGQGLEFLIYFQGNSAPDKSGLPSDRFSAERTGGSVSTLTIQRTQQEDSAVYLCASRADMNIQYFGAGTRLSVL.

J is TRBJ1-1 and V is TRBV29-1; 9 nucleotides agree with TRBD1. The trim removed 6 bases at V and 6 bases at J, leaving 11 bases unmatched. The CDR3 runs to 14 residues. Germline CDR1 is SQVTM and CDR2 is ANQGSEA. For the CDR3, the DNA is TGCAGCGTCTCGTACAGGGGGCGGGGGGCTGAAGCTTTCTTT. This sequence encodes CSVSYRGRGAEAFF. Together with reference TRBV29-1 and TRBJ1-1, the CDR3 gives the full variable domain: SAVISQKPSRDICQRGTSLTIQCQVDSQVTMMFWYRQQPGQSLTLIATANQGSEATYESGFVIDKFPISRPNLTFSTLTVSNMSPEDSSIYLCSVSYRGRGAEAFFGQGTRLTVV.

The CDR3 sequence is CASSLARSPRIEDTQYF. For the CDR3, the DNA is TGTGCCAGCAGTTTAGCGCGATCCCCACGGATTGAGGATACGCAGTATTTT. The chain recombines TRBV12-3 or TRBV12-4 with TRBJ2-3; the D is unclear. V was pared by 0 bases and J by 6 bases, with 19 bases between. The CDR3 loop spans 17 amino acids.

This clonotype was seen only once. A clone one base away is much larger, so this may be a read error. The rearrangement uses TRBV20-1 and TRBJ2-1; D unresolved. The better agreement between TRBJ2-7 and the DNA end casts doubt on the J call. The CDR3 length is 15 residues. The germline gives CDR1 DFQATT, CDR2 SNEGSKA (reference sequence). CDR3 in DNA: TGCAGTGCTAGAGAGTCCAGGAGCTCCTACAATGAGCAGTACTTC. Protein: CSARESRSSYNEQYF.

This clonotype was found a few times. The gene calls are TRBV6-2 or TRBV6-3 and TRBJ1-1, with TRBD1 as a possible D gene (5 bases). The V gene lost 3 bases and the J gene lost 1 base, with 9 bases spanning the gap. In germline, CDR1 is MNHEY, CDR2 SVGEGT. This CDR3 has 14 amino acids. CDR3 nucleotide sequence: TGTGCCAGCAGTTATGGAGACAGGAACACTGAAGCTTTCTTT. Translating gives CASSYGDRNTEAFF.

This clonotype was seen more than once but under ten times. The chain has TRBV7-2 and TRBJ2-3; TRBD2 aligns across 9 bases. This CDR3 comprises 17 residues. The trim removed 5 bases at V and 2 bases at J, leaving 11 bases unmatched. CDR1 is SGHTA and CDR2 is FQGNSA in the germline V gene. The CDR3 sequence: CASSPQRGVSYTDTQYF. In DNA form, the CDR3 reads TGTGCCAGCAGCCCCCAGCGGGGGGTATCTTACACAGATACGCAGTATTTT.

This clonotype was observed a few times. This chain uses TRBV7-3 with TRBJ2-4; TRBD1 might be the D (6 bases). The ends were cut back, 7 bases at V and 0 bases at J, with 19 bases in the middle. The CDR3 contains 17 residues. Germline assignment: CDR1 SGHTA and CDR2 FQGTGA. CDR3 DNA: TGTGCCAGCACCGACCTACCAGGGGAATTAGCCAAAAACATTCAGTACTTC. Its protein product is CASTDLPGELAKNIQYF.

The table lists this clonotype with a few counts. The chain carries TRBV18 and TRBJ2-4, with D perhaps being TRBD1 or TRBD2 (5 bases each). Germline CDR1 KGHSH, CDR2 LQKENI. CDR3 length equals 16 residues. The V gene lost 2 bases and the J gene lost 13 bases, with 24 bases spanning the gap. The chain's CDR3 is CASSPFVYDSGSDQYF. The CDR3 coding sequence is TGTGCCAGCTCACCATTTGTGTACGACAGTGGGAGTGACCAGTACTTC.

CDR3 sequence (DNA): TGTGCCAGCAGCGGTAGCGGGGGGGCCAACACTGAAGCTTTCTTT. This codes for CASSGSGGANTEAFF. The chain uses TRBV5-6 and TRBJ1-1, with D tentatively TRBD1 (6 bases). Between the trimmed V and J ends, which lost 4 bases and 2 bases, there was a span of 15 bases. This CDR3 contains 15 residues. Germline CDR1 SGHDT, CDR2 YYEEEE.

In this sample, this clonotype turned up a few times. The rearrangement links TRBV21-1 to TRBJ1-1; the table calls TRBD1, which could not be checked here. TRBV21-1 is a known pseudogene. The CDR3 contains 13 residues. CDR3 amino acids: CASPLAGQTEAFF. CDR3 sequence (DNA): TGTGCCAGCCCCCTGGCGGGTCAAACTGAAGCTTTCTTT.

In the case of this clonotype: This may be a read error: a much more frequent sequence differs by one nucleotide. The V and J genes are TRBV20-1 and TRBJ2-5; D possibly corresponds to TRBD2 (6 bases). The CDR3 totals 17 residues. Germline V gives CDR1 DFQATT, CDR2 SNEGSKA (reference sequence). Trimming removed 6 bases at V and 11 bases at J, with 34 bases between. CDR3 in amino acids: CSAPVENQRDFYNEQYF. The CDR3 coding sequence is TGCAGTGCCCCGGTCGAAAACCAACGGGACTTCTACAATGAGCAGTACTTC.

CDR3 loop: CSASVLAASYNEQYF. The CDR3, as DNA: TGCAGTGCTAGCGTGCTAGCGGCTTCCTACAATGAGCAGTACTTC. J is TRBJ2-7 and V is TRBV20-1, with 7 bases aligning to TRBD2. From germline, CDR1 is DFQATT and CDR2 SNEGSKA (reference sequence). The V gene end was trimmed by 3 bases and the J gene end by 7 bases; junction bases not matched to a gene: 15. There are 15 residues in the CDR3.

J is TRBJ1-1 and V is TRBV12-3 or TRBV12-4; D uncertain. The V and J ends lost 0 bases and 5 bases respectively, with 13 bases between them. This CDR3 has 15 amino acids. In DNA form, the CDR3 reads TGTGCCAGCAGTTTAGCCGGACCGACGGGTACTGAAGCTTTCTTT. Residues: CASSLAGPTGTEAFF.

Many counts were recorded for this clonotype. CDR3 coding DNA: TGTGCCAGCAGTAAAACCCAGGGGACCTTACGCTATGGCTACACCTTC. Protein sequence: CASSKTQGTLRYGYTF. The chain joins TRBV12-3 or TRBV12-4 to TRBJ1-2, with D perhaps TRBD1 (6 bases). CDR3 length: 16 residues. V lost 5 bases and J 4 bases, leaving 20 bases between the germline ends.

This CDR3 is CASSLPGQGPYSNQPQHF. The CDR3 DNA follows: TGTGCCAGCAGCTTACCGGGACAGGGACCTTATAGCAATCAGCCCCAGCATTTT. The chain carries TRBV5-8 and TRBJ1-5; 9 positions match TRBD1. CDR1 and CDR2 (germline): SGHTS, YDEGEE. The CDR3 has 18 amino acids. V shed 2 bases, J shed 0 bases, and the junction held 9 bases outside the gene matches.

The gene calls are TRBV21-1 and TRBJ2-3; TRBD1, the table's D call, lacks a check against the DNA. TRBV21-1 is a listed pseudogene. CDR3 size: 23 residues. CDR3 protein: CASSKGASGDRDHLVLGTDTQYF. The CDR3, as DNA: TGTGCCAGCAGCAAGGGGGCCTCGGGGGACAGGGATCATCTAGTTCTTGGCACAGATACGCAGTATTTT.

This clonotype came up a few times. The chain couples TRBV27 to TRBJ2-1, with TRBD1 matching over 9 bases. The germline gives CDR1 MNHEY, CDR2 SMNVEV (reference sequence). J was trimmed by 0 bases and V by 10 bases; bases with no gene match: 7. CDR3 length: 15 amino acids. The CDR3 coding sequence is TGTGCCACCTGGGACAGGGCACTCTCCTACAATGAGCAGTTCTTC. Encoded protein: CATWDRALSYNEQFF.

The chain employs TRBV7-2 and TRBJ2-3; either TRBD1 or TRBD2 may fit D (5 bases each). Germline CDR1 reads SGHTA; CDR2 reads FQGNSA. CDR3 length equals 15 residues. Trimming took off 7 bases at V and 3 bases at J, with 17 bases between the two ends. In DNA, the CDR3 is TGTGCCAGCACTTTCCGAGGGGTGGGGACAGATACGCAGTATTTT. The encoded protein is CASTFRGVGTDTQYF.

At least ten counts were recorded for this clonotype. CDR3 sequence (DNA): TGTGCCAGCAGCTTAGTGAGCAATCAGCCCCAGCATTTT. Translation: CASSLVSNQPQHF. This chain links TRBV7-2 with TRBJ1-5; D not resolved. Germline CDR1 and CDR2: SGHTA and FQGNSA. This CDR3 comprises 13 residues. V was clipped by 1 base and J by 1 base, with 2 bases between them.

This clonotype was counted only a few times. The chain recombines TRBV7-2 with TRBJ2-3; D perhaps matches TRBD1 (6 bases). Trimming left V 1 base short and J 6 bases short, with 14 bases between. Germline V gene sequence: CDR1 SGHTA, CDR2 FQGNSA. The CDR3 totals 15 residues. The CDR3 DNA reads as TGTGCCAGCAGCTTAGACAGGGCCTTGGATGATACGCAGTATTTT. Amino acid sequence: CASSLDRALDDTQYF.

The rearrangement links TRBV20-1 to TRBJ1-1; 11 bases fit TRBD1. Germline assignment: CDR1 DFQATT and CDR2 SNEGSKA (reference sequence). This CDR3 region has 16 residues. CDR3 amino acids: CSPLGVDRGPHTEAFF. CDR3 bases: TGCAGCCCACTCGGCGTGGACAGGGGGCCGCACACTGAAGCTTTCTTT.